A selection of T cell receptor beta chains follows, all from one sample in a study of cytomegalovirus exposure and HLA in healthy donors. Method: immunoSEQ multiplex PCR; TCRdb's copy keeps in-frame clones and lacks some. The sample lists about 250,000 clones, about 85% occurring once. Sequences were obtained from PBMCs. Receptors were obtained from a girl between 2 and 10 years old in good health and CMV-seronegative. CDR3s include the opening cysteine and the closing phenylalanine or tryptophan. The order of the fields is D gene, V gene, J gene, clone size, CDR3 protein, CDR3 DNA. The D gene is left open where the match is weak. Expanded clones get a size class; other rows say once, few or many, or leave the size out.

d_call: NA
v_call: TRBV7-3
j_call: TRBJ1-3
clone_size: NA
cdr3_aa: CASSLGSSGNTIYF
cdr3_nt: TGTGCCAGCAGCTTAGGGAGCTCTGGAAACACCATATATTTT

d_call: NA
v_call: TRBV5-1
j_call: TRBJ1-3
clone_size: few
cdr3_aa: CASSFLAGSSGNTIYF
cdr3_nt: TGCGCCAGCAGTTTTTTGGCCGGGAGCTCTGGAAACACCATATATTTT

d_call: NA
v_call: TRBV20-1
j_call: TRBJ1-2
clone_size: NA
cdr3_aa: CSARTATGYTF
cdr3_nt: TGCAGTGCAAGGACAGCAACCGGCTACACCTTC

d_call: NA
v_call: TRBV29-1
j_call: TRBJ1-1
clone_size: NA
cdr3_aa: CSVDWGWGGTEAFF
cdr3_nt: TGCAGCGTTGATTGGGGGTGGGGGGGGACTGAAGCTTTCTTT

d_call: TRBD1
v_call: TRBV18
j_call: TRBJ2-7
clone_size: NA
cdr3_aa: CASSPTGGLMDEQYF
cdr3_nt: TGTGCCAGCTCGCCCACAGGGGGCTTGATGGACGAGCAGTACTTC

d_call: TRBD2
v_call: TRBV11-2
j_call: TRBJ2-2
clone_size: NA
cdr3_aa: CASSFRAGGPRSGELFF
cdr3_nt: TGTGCCAGCAGCTTTCGCGCGGGGGGGCCGAGGTCCGGGGAGCTGTTTTTT

d_call: NA
v_call: TRBV9
j_call: TRBJ1-5
clone_size: NA
cdr3_aa: CASSVGGAGQPQHF
cdr3_nt: TGTGCCAGCAGCGTAGGCGGGGCCGGGCAGCCCCAGCATTTT

d_call: NA
v_call: TRBV15
j_call: TRBJ1-1
clone_size: NA
cdr3_aa: CATSRDRRDQGGEAFF
cdr3_nt: TGTGCCACCAGCAGAGATCGTAGAGACCAGGGTGGCGAAGCTTTCTTT

d_call: NA
v_call: TRBV29-1
j_call: TRBJ2-7
clone_size: NA
cdr3_aa: CSVQRPSYEQYF
cdr3_nt: TGCAGCGTGCAGCGACCCTCCTACGAGCAGTACTTC

d_call: TRBD2
v_call: TRBV7-8
j_call: TRBJ2-7
clone_size: NA
cdr3_aa: CASSSWTSGYEQYF
cdr3_nt: TGTGCCAGCAGCTCGTGGACTAGCGGCTACGAGCAGTACTTC

d_call: TRBD2
v_call: TRBV30
j_call: TRBJ2-7
clone_size: NA
cdr3_aa: CAWSVLFGVMSSGNGSYEQYF
cdr3_nt: TGTGCCTGGAGTGTACTTTTTGGGGTTATGTCTAGCGGGAACGGGTCCTACGAGCAGTACTTC

d_call: TRBD1
v_call: TRBV28
j_call: TRBJ1-2
clone_size: NA
cdr3_aa: CASSFRGTYGYTF
cdr3_nt: TGTGCCAGCAGTTTCAGGGGGACCTATGGCTACACCTTC

d_call: TRBD1
v_call: TRBV6-5
j_call: TRBJ1-5
clone_size: NA
cdr3_aa: CASSYRAGGQPQHF
cdr3_nt: TGTGCCAGCAGTTATCGGGCAGGGGGTCAGCCCCAGCATTTT

d_call: TRBD2
v_call: TRBV5-1
j_call: TRBJ2-3
clone_size: NA
cdr3_aa: CASSLGLAGGRGTDTQYF
cdr3_nt: TGCGCCAGCAGCTTGGGACTAGCGGGGGGCCGGGGCACAGATACGCAGTATTTT

d_call: NA
v_call: TRBV29-1
j_call: TRBJ1-2
clone_size: NA
cdr3_aa: CSVLTLPGDGYGYTF
cdr3_nt: TGCAGCGTCCTAACCCTGCCCGGGGATGGCTATGGCTACACCTTC

d_call: TRBD1
v_call: TRBV29-1
j_call: TRBJ2-7
clone_size: few
cdr3_aa: CSVADRGFYEQYF
cdr3_nt: TGCAGCGTCGCCGACAGGGGGTTCTACGAGCAGTACTTC

d_call: TRBD1
v_call: TRBV5-6
j_call: TRBJ1-6
clone_size: NA
cdr3_aa: CASSPGTGFSPLHF
cdr3_nt: TGTGCCAGCAGCCCAGGGACAGGGTTTTCACCCCTCCACTTT

d_call: TRBD1
v_call: TRBV5-1
j_call: TRBJ2-2
clone_size: few
cdr3_aa: CASSAGGQGTGELFF
cdr3_nt: TGCGCCAGCAGCGCCGGTGGACAGGGCACCGGGGAGCTGTTTTTT

d_call: NA
v_call: TRBV9
j_call: TRBJ2-3
clone_size: NA
cdr3_aa: CASSVEDRIRLTRQYF
cdr3_nt: TGTGCCAGCAGCGTAGAGGACAGGATTCGACTGACTAGGCAGTATTTT

d_call: NA
v_call: TRBV5-1
j_call: TRBJ2-5
clone_size: once
cdr3_aa: CASRLAGSETQYF
cdr3_nt: TGCGCCAGCCGGCTAGCTGGGTCGGAGACCCAGTACTTC

d_call: TRBD1
v_call: TRBV19
j_call: TRBJ1-2
clone_size: NA
cdr3_aa: CASSSRTGEYGYTF
cdr3_nt: TGTGCCAGTAGCAGCAGGACAGGGGAGTATGGCTACACCTTC

d_call: NA
v_call: TRBV10-3
j_call: TRBJ1-1
clone_size: NA
cdr3_aa: CAISETPRDTEAFF
cdr3_nt: TGTGCCATCAGTGAAACTCCTCGGGACACTGAAGCTTTCTTT

d_call: NA
v_call: TRBV30
j_call: TRBJ1-1
clone_size: once
cdr3_aa: CAWSEGMNTGAFF
cdr3_nt: TGTGCCTGGAGTGAGGGGATGAACACTGGAGCTTTCTTT

d_call: NA
v_call: TRBV6-5
j_call: TRBJ2-3
clone_size: NA
cdr3_aa: CASSYGGGPADTQYF
cdr3_nt: TGTGCCAGCAGTTACGGGGGGGGGCCCGCAGATACGCAGTATTTT

d_call: TRBD1
v_call: TRBV6-5
j_call: TRBJ2-7
clone_size: NA
cdr3_aa: CASSSSRGRNEQYF
cdr3_nt: TGTGCCAGCAGTAGCTCCAGGGGGCGAAACGAGCAGTACTTC

d_call: NA
v_call: TRBV6-1
j_call: TRBJ1-2
clone_size: once
cdr3_aa: CASSVGTPYYTF
cdr3_nt: TGTGCCAGCAGTGTCGGGACACCTTACTACACCTTC

d_call: NA
v_call: TRBV7-9
j_call: TRBJ2-2
clone_size: NA
cdr3_aa: CASSAPEGNTGELFF
cdr3_nt: TGTGCCAGCAGCGCCCCGGAGGGTAACACCGGGGAGCTGTTTTTT

d_call: NA
v_call: TRBV5-4
j_call: TRBJ1-3
clone_size: NA
cdr3_aa: CASSPRDSGNTIYF
cdr3_nt: TGTGCCAGCAGCCCACGGGATTCCGGAAACACCATATATTTT

d_call: TRBD1
v_call: TRBV9
j_call: TRBJ2-2
clone_size: NA
cdr3_aa: CASSVEGQGPGELFF
cdr3_nt: TGTGCCAGCAGCGTGGAGGGACAGGGCCCCGGGGAGCTGTTTTTT

d_call: NA
v_call: TRBV27
j_call: TRBJ2-7
clone_size: NA
cdr3_aa: CASSPTTGGLYEQYF
cdr3_nt: TGTGCCAGCAGTCCAACCACCGGGGGACTCTACGAGCAGTACTTC

d_call: NA
v_call: TRBV5-4
j_call: TRBJ2-7
clone_size: NA
cdr3_aa: CASSREIDYEQYF
cdr3_nt: TGTGCCAGCAGTCGGGAAATTGACTACGAGCAGTACTTC

d_call: TRBD2
v_call: TRBV5-1
j_call: TRBJ2-3
clone_size: NA
cdr3_aa: CASSPGLAGDTQYF
cdr3_nt: TGCGCCAGCAGCCCCGGACTAGCGGGAGATACGCAGTATTTT

d_call: TRBD1
v_call: TRBV10-3
j_call: TRBJ2-7
clone_size: NA
cdr3_aa: CATTGTGVLGTFSYEQYF
cdr3_nt: TGTGCCACAACCGGGACAGGGGTACTAGGTACCTTCTCCTACGAGCAGTACTTC

d_call: TRBD2
v_call: TRBV6-1
j_call: TRBJ2-7
clone_size: few
cdr3_aa: CASSEASGAPYEQYF
cdr3_nt: TGTGCCAGCAGTGAAGCTAGCGGGGCCCCCTACGAGCAGTACTTC

d_call: NA
v_call: TRBV4-1
j_call: TRBJ2-4
clone_size: NA
cdr3_aa: CASSQVGTGSTKNIQYF
cdr3_nt: TGCGCCAGCAGCCAAGTTGGAACAGGGTCCACCAAAAACATTCAGTACTTC

d_call: NA
v_call: TRBV6-6
j_call: TRBJ1-2
clone_size: NA
cdr3_aa: CASTFTGNYGYTF
cdr3_nt: TGTGCCAGCACCTTCACAGGAAACTATGGCTACACCTTC

d_call: TRBD2
v_call: TRBV6-1
j_call: TRBJ2-3
clone_size: NA
cdr3_aa: CASEERGAADTQYF
cdr3_nt: TGTGCCAGCGAGGAGCGGGGGGCTGCAGATACGCAGTATTTT

d_call: NA
v_call: TRBV30
j_call: TRBJ2-2
clone_size: NA
cdr3_aa: CAWSVYRGSTGELFF
cdr3_nt: TGTGCCTGGAGTGTTTATAGGGGGTCGACCGGGGAGCTGTTTTTT

d_call: NA
v_call: TRBV7-7
j_call: TRBJ2-3
clone_size: NA
cdr3_aa: CASSLGSSRFTDTQYF
cdr3_nt: TGTGCCAGCAGCTTAGGTTCTTCACGGTTCACAGATACGCAGTATTTT

d_call: NA
v_call: TRBV9
j_call: TRBJ2-7
clone_size: NA
cdr3_aa: CASSVSTGYEQYF
cdr3_nt: TGTGCCAGCAGCGTATCGACAGGCTACGAGCAGTACTTC

d_call: NA
v_call: TRBV5-1
j_call: TRBJ2-7
clone_size: NA
cdr3_aa: CASSLTESSYEQYF
cdr3_nt: TGCGCCAGCAGCTTGACGGAGAGTTCCTACGAGCAGTACTTC

d_call: NA
v_call: TRBV5-1
j_call: TRBJ2-7
clone_size: NA
cdr3_aa: CASSLVPDYDLYEQYF
cdr3_nt: TGCGCCAGCAGCTTGGTTCCCGACTATGACCTCTACGAGCAGTACTTC

d_call: NA
v_call: TRBV9
j_call: TRBJ2-1
clone_size: NA
cdr3_aa: CASSVLPGEQFF
cdr3_nt: TGTGCCAGCAGCGTACTCCCGGGGGAGCAGTTCTTC

d_call: NA
v_call: TRBV7-9
j_call: TRBJ1-5
clone_size: NA
cdr3_aa: CSSSPEEDRLHQPQHF
cdr3_nt: TGTTCCAGCAGCCCAGAAGAAGACAGGCTCCATCAGCCCCAGCATTTT

d_call: TRBD1
v_call: TRBV19
j_call: TRBJ2-2
clone_size: NA
cdr3_aa: CASSIEGAGTGELFF
cdr3_nt: TGTGCCAGTAGTATTGAGGGGGCAGGCACCGGGGAGCTGTTTTTT

d_call: NA
v_call: TRBV2
j_call: TRBJ2-7
clone_size: NA
cdr3_aa: CASSEKQVQYF
cdr3_nt: TGTGCCAGCAGTGAAAAACAAGTTCAGTACTTC

d_call: TRBD1
v_call: TRBV5-4
j_call: TRBJ2-5
clone_size: NA
cdr3_aa: CASSLGQGQETQYF
cdr3_nt: TGTGCCAGCAGCCTGGGACAGGGGCAAGAGACCCAGTACTTC

d_call: NA
v_call: TRBV19
j_call: TRBJ2-1
clone_size: NA
cdr3_aa: CASSMGTPRNEQFF
cdr3_nt: TGTGCCAGTAGTATGGGGACTCCTAGGAATGAGCAGTTCTTC

d_call: TRBD2
v_call: TRBV6-6
j_call: TRBJ2-7
clone_size: NA
cdr3_aa: CASSATSGGRYEQYF
cdr3_nt: TGTGCCAGCAGTGCTACTAGCGGGGGGAGATACGAGCAGTACTTC

d_call: NA
v_call: TRBV5-5
j_call: TRBJ2-7
clone_size: NA
cdr3_aa: CASSLAASSYEQYF
cdr3_nt: TGTGCCAGCAGCTTGGCCGCGAGCTCCTACGAGCAGTACTTC

d_call: TRBD2
v_call: TRBV10-2
j_call: TRBJ2-7
clone_size: NA
cdr3_aa: CASSERLAGGNEQYF
cdr3_nt: TGCGCCAGCAGTGAGAGGCTAGCGGGAGGGAACGAGCAGTACTTC

d_call: TRBD2
v_call: TRBV7-6
j_call: TRBJ2-4
clone_size: NA
cdr3_aa: CASSQVAGGTSKNIQYF
cdr3_nt: TGTGCCAGCAGCCAAGTCGCGGGGGGGACTTCCAAAAACATTCAGTACTTC

d_call: TRBD1
v_call: TRBV2
j_call: TRBJ2-5
clone_size: NA
cdr3_aa: CASRDRAETQYF
cdr3_nt: TGTGCCAGTCGGGACAGGGCTGAGACCCAGTACTTC